This T cell receptor beta chain was identified during a study of blood T cell repertoires in COVID-19. In the study overall: Samples came from the United States, Italy and Spain, spanning acute and convalescent COVID-19. The analysed material was cDNA or gDNA that came from T cells, B-cell-depleted T cells, or PBMCs.

Per the original methods: Amplifying reference gene primers gave estimates of nucleated cell counts. Sequencing used immunoSEQ multiplex PCR; TCRdb keeps in-frame clones, though not all of them. V and J calls and clone size follow that table, whereas D and trimming were derived from the DNA. In the table there are 150,000 or so clones, approximately 83% of which are singletons. Residents of about two dozen US areas, aged about 18 to 89 years, made up the participants. This CDR3 region has 15 residues. The V end lost 4 bases, the J end lost 8 bases, and 20 bases lay between the germline ends. The sample comprised PBMCs or T cells enriched from blood (not recorded which). The clonotype was recovered from an older woman who had recovered from COVID-19. The V gene is TRBV23-1, the J gene TRBJ1-2; no clear D gene. TRBV23-1 is recorded as an ORF, its role being uncertain. The CDR3 loop is CASSPEAPPPQGYTF. DNA of the CDR3: TGCGCCAGCAGTCCGGAGGCGCCGCCCCCCCAGGGCTACACCTTC.